The next 18 T cell receptor beta chains were all read from a single sample in a study of identical twins. TCRdb reanalysed the 5' RACE reads using MiXCR and keeps one entry per CDR3 protein. In the table there are about 720,000 distinct CDR3 sequences, 8% to 9% of which are singletons. This sample also appeared in a second study, on yellow fever vaccine responses in identical twins.

What was sequenced was PBMCs. The receptors shown here come from a woman aged 18-29 years in good health.

This clonotype was observed at least ten times. The V and J genes are TRBV12-3 or TRBV12-4 and TRBJ2-2; 10 nucleotides line up with TRBD1. V gave up 5 bases and J gave up 1 base; unmatched junction bases: 4. The CDR3 is 16 residues long. The CDR3 sequence: CASSPRDRGNTGELFF. The CDR3 bases are TGTGCCAGCAGTCCTCGGGACAGGGGGAACACCGGGGAGCTGTTTTTT.

The chain employs TRBV4-1 and TRBJ1-1; no firm D call. V was pared by 6 bases and J by 0 bases, with 14 bases between. This CDR3 spans 15 amino acids. CDR1 and CDR2 (germline): MGHRA, YSYEKL. CDR3 nucleotides: TGCGCCAGCAGTCATCAGGCGTTAATGAACACTGAAGCTTTCTTT. Protein: CASSHQALMNTEAFF.

This clonotype came up many times. The rearrangement uses TRBV7-8 and TRBJ2-1; 16 positions match TRBD2. Germline-derived CDR1 and CDR2 are SGHVS and FQNEAQ. J was trimmed by 6 bases and V by 1 base; bases with no gene match: 6. The length of the CDR3 is 18 residues. CDR3 bases: TGTGCCAGCAGCTTAGTAGCCGGGACTAGCGGGAGGGGCAATGAGCAGTTCTTC. Translation: CASSLVAGTSGRGNEQFF.

This clonotype has only a few counts. The chain employs TRBV11-2 and TRBJ2-7; tentatively, D is TRBD1 (5 bases). Germline V CDR1 and CDR2: SGHAT, FQNNGV. V lost 6 bases and J 4 bases, leaving 19 bases between the germline ends. CDR3 size: 15 residues. CDR3 in DNA: TGTGCCAGCAGACACGCGGACATGGACGTTTACGAGCAGTACTTC. Residues: CASRHADMDVYEQYF.

This clonotype was counted only a few times. The V and J genes are TRBV15 and TRBJ2-1, with D possibly being TRBD2 (5 bases). Germline loops: CDR1 LNHNV, CDR2 YYDKDF (reference sequence). The CDR3 sequence is 15 residues long. The V and J ends lost 1 base and 5 bases respectively, with 12 bases between them. The CDR3 loop reads CATSRVGREDNEQFF. In DNA, the CDR3 is TGTGCCACCAGCAGAGTTGGACGGGAAGACAATGAGCAGTTCTTC.

This clonotype was counted at least ten times. The gene calls are TRBV28 and TRBJ2-7; D might be TRBD2 (5 bases). Germline V lookup: CDR1 MDHEN, CDR2 SYDVKM. The CDR3 is 13 residues long. Trimming took off 5 bases at V and 4 bases at J, with 12 bases between the two ends. The DNA of the CDR3 is TGTGCCAGCAGTACTACTAGTACGTACGAGCAGTACTTC. It codes for CASSTTSTYEQYF.

This rearrangement joins TRBV11-2 to TRBJ2-2; 11 positions agree with TRBD2. The CDR3 totals 18 residues. Germline CDR1 is SGHAT and CDR2 is FQNNGV. V lost 6 bases and J lost 4; bases outside the gene matches: 13. The CDR3 reads CASRGSITSGSGTGELFF. CDR3 nucleotides: TGTGCCAGCAGGGGCTCCATAACTAGCGGGAGCGGCACCGGGGAGCTGTTTTTT.

This clonotype was observed a few times. The chain joins TRBV6-2 or TRBV6-3 to TRBJ2-7; a possible D gene is TRBD1 (6 bases). Per the germline V gene, CDR1 is MNHEY and CDR2 is SVGEGT. The CDR3 is 15 residues long. V gave up 6 bases and J gave up 0 bases, with 15 bases separating them. The CDR3 spells CASRQPRDTSYEQYF. The CDR3 bases are TGTGCCAGCAGGCAACCCCGGGACACCTCCTACGAGCAGTACTTC.

The gene calls are TRBV6-1 and TRBJ2-5, with D possibly being TRBD1 or TRBD2 (7 bases each). V lost 6 bases and J 4 bases, leaving 18 bases between the germline ends. The CDR3 length is 15 residues. In germline, CDR1 is MNHNS, CDR2 SASEGT. The CDR3 DNA reads TGTGCCAGCAGCCAGCAGGGGGAGGGCCGAGAGACCCAGTACTTC. Translating gives CASSQQGEGRETQYF.

This clonotype has just a few counts. The chain joins TRBV19 to TRBJ2-2, with no clear D. The CDR3 contains 14 residues. Trimming shortened V by 1 base and J by 1 base, and 4 bases separated the two germline ends. The V gene's germline CDR1 is LNHDA and CDR2 SQIVND (reference sequence). Written as DNA, the CDR3 is TGTGCCAGTAGTATAGCGGGGAACACCGGGGAGCTGTTTTTT. This codes for CASSIAGNTGELFF.

This clonotype was detected only a few times. In nucleotides, the CDR3 is TGTGCCAGCAGCGTACGACCCGTTGGACAGACTACCGGGGCCAACGTCCTGACTTTC. Protein product: CASSVRPVGQTTGANVLTF. V usage is TRBV7-3 and J usage is TRBJ2-6; possible D gene TRBD1, 6 bases. V was clipped by 5 bases and J by 4 bases, with 24 bases between them. The CDR3 contains 19 residues. Germline assignment: CDR1 SGHTA and CDR2 FQGTGA. Together with reference TRBV7-3 and TRBJ2-6, the CDR3 gives the full variable domain: GAGVSQTPSNKVTEKGKYVELRCDPISGHTALYWYRQSLGQGPEFLIYFQGTGAADDSGLPNDRFFAVRPEGSVSTLKIQRTERGDSAVYLCASSVRPVGQTTGANVLTFGAGSRLTVL.

This clonotype was picked up many times. The chain joins TRBV12-3 or TRBV12-4 to TRBJ1-1, with a possible D match to TRBD1 (6 bases). The CDR3 spans 15 residues. V lost 1 base and J 0 bases, leaving 9 bases between the germline ends. CDR3 sequence reads: CASSLVQGMNTEAFF. The CDR3 region has the DNA TGTGCCAGCAGTTTAGTTCAGGGGATGAACACTGAAGCTTTCTTT.

The table lists this clonotype with a few counts. The rearrangement uses TRBV5-1 and TRBJ2-1; 12 nucleotides match TRBD2. The CDR3 runs to 17 residues. The J segment lost 9 bases and the V segment lost 4 bases, leaving 14 bases of the junction unmatched. The germline V gene encodes CDR1 SGHRS and CDR2 YFSETQ. The CDR3 DNA reads TGCGCCAGCAGCCCGACTAGCGGGAGCGGAGTGGAAATTGAGCAGTTCTTC. Protein: CASSPTSGSGVEIEQFF.

This chain connects TRBV30 to TRBJ2-7; D call uncertain. The V end lost 7 bases, the J end lost 2 bases, and 18 bases lay between the germline ends. Germline values: CDR1 GTSNPN, CDR2 SVGIG (reference sequence). The CDR3 consists of 14 residues. CDR3 amino acids: CASLPGRNPYEQYF. Here the CDR3 DNA reads TGTGCCTCCCTACCCGGCAGGAACCCCTACGAGCAGTACTTC.

Many counts were recorded for this clonotype. This sequence joins TRBV5-5 and TRBJ2-5; tentative D call: TRBD2 (6 bases). The CDR3 runs to 13 residues. Trimming left V 3 bases short and J 1 base short, with 7 bases between. The germline V gene encodes CDR1 SGHKS and CDR2 YYEKEE (reference sequence). The CDR3 DNA follows: TGTGCCAGCAGCTCCGGGAGCCAAGAGACCCAGTACTTC. Protein product: CASSSGSQETQYF.

The J gene is TRBJ2-1, the V gene TRBV20-1; TRBD2 agrees at 9 bases. The CDR3 has 16 amino acids. Germline values: CDR1 DFQATT, CDR2 SNEGSKA (reference sequence). V was pared by 1 base and J by 6 bases, with 10 bases of the junction left unmatched. For the CDR3, the DNA is TGCAGTGCTAGAGCGGGAGCGGGAGGTCTGTCCAATGAGCAGTTCTTC. Protein: CSARAGAGGLSNEQFF.

This clonotype was recorded many times. The chain has TRBV10-3 and TRBJ1-2; no reliable D call. CDR3 length equals 13 residues. V lost 2 bases and J lost 10, with 14 bases in between. Germline CDR1 and CDR2: ENHRY and SYGVKD. In nucleotides, the CDR3 is TGTGCCATCAGTGAGGGACTGGGAAGTGTCTACACCTTC. Protein sequence: CAISEGLGSVYTF.

This clonotype came up a few times. The chain joins TRBV14 to TRBJ2-7; 9 bases match TRBD1. This CDR3 region has 16 residues. J gave up 1 base and V 5 bases, and 9 bases lay outside the gene matches. Germline V lookup: CDR1 SGHDN, CDR2 FVKESK. In DNA, the CDR3 is TGTGCCAGCAGCAGAACCGGGACAGGGCGATCCTACGAGCAGTACTTC. This translates into CASSRTGTGRSYEQYF.